The 6 T cell receptor beta chains reported below all come from one sample, sequenced in a study of CD8 T cells in Susac syndrome. RNA was extracted with the RNeasy kit, and a quantity of about 0.45 to 1 ug was reverse transcribed using random hexamers. TCRdb re-derived calls from the immunoSEQ multiplex PCR reads in MiXCR, one entry per CDR3 protein. The sample lists about 300,000 distinct CDR3 sequences; approximately 85% were seen once. Sequencing was performed on CD8+ T cells from PBMCs. The receptor set was obtained from a human donor with multiple sclerosis.

The V call is TRBV7-9, the J call TRBJ2-7; 9 positions agree with TRBD2. Germline V gene data show CDR1 as SEHNR and CDR2 as FQNEAQ (reference sequence). The CDR3 runs to 16 residues. With V trimmed by 5 bases and J by 4 bases, 12 bases remained unmatched. This chain's CDR3 is CASSVVAGERSYEQYF. CDR3 nucleotides: TGTGCCAGCAGCGTCGTAGCGGGAGAGCGTTCATACGAGCAGTACTTC.

J is TRBJ2-5 and V is TRBV2, with 8 bases lining up with TRBD2. Germline lookup yields CDR1 SNHLY and CDR2 FYNNEI. CDR3 length equals 13 residues. Losses at the gene ends were 8 bases for V and 4 bases for J; bases not matched to a gene: 6. The DNA for the CDR3 is TGTGCCAGCGACGGGGGGGTCAGAGAGACCCAGTACTTC. Its translation: CASDGGVRETQYF.

The genes are TRBV7-9 and TRBJ2-7; 10 nucleotides align to TRBD1. The germline gives CDR1 SEHNR, CDR2 FQNEAQ (reference sequence). The junction had 6 bases not matched to a gene; V was cut back by 5 bases and J by 2 bases. The length of the CDR3 is 15 residues. DNA of the CDR3: TGTGCCAGCAGCGTCCGGGACAGGGGTCCCTACGAGCAGTACTTC. It codes for CASSVRDRGPYEQYF. The complete variable domain, with remaining parts taken from reference TRBV7-9 and TRBJ2-7, reads DTGVSQNPRHKITKRGQNVTFRCDPISEHNRLYWYRQTLGQGPEFLTYFQNEAQLEKSRLLSDRFSAERPKGSFSTLEIQRTEQGDSAMYLCASSVRDRGPYEQYFGPGTRLTVT.

This rearrangement joins TRBV4-1 to TRBJ1-1; 7 bases match TRBD1. Germline assignment: CDR1 MGHRA and CDR2 YSYEKL. CDR3 size: 16 residues. V gave up 1 base and J gave up 3 bases; unmatched junction bases: 8. CDR3 sequence: CASSQGQGGSYTEAFF. The CDR3 nucleotides read TGCGCCAGCAGCCAAGGACAGGGTGGGAGCTACACTGAAGCTTTCTTT.

V gene TRBV28 combines with J gene TRBJ1-1; maybe TRBD1 (5 bases). The CDR3 runs 14 residues. Trimming cost V 3 bases and J 4 bases, with 12 bases left between them. Per the germline V gene, CDR1 is MDHEN and CDR2 is SYDVKM. The CDR3 spells CASSLKERGTEAFF. The CDR3 DNA sequence: TGTGCCAGCAGTTTGAAGGAAAGGGGCACTGAAGCTTTCTTT.

In this sample, this clonotype turned up once. The genes are TRBV27 and TRBJ1-1; the match to TRBD1 covers 7 bases. Per germline, CDR1 MNHEY and CDR2 SMNVEV (reference sequence). V lost 6 bases and J lost 3; bases outside the gene matches: 7. This CDR3 region has 14 residues. The CDR3 nucleotides are TGTGCCAGCAGCTTAGGGGGCAGCGACACTGAAGCTTTCTTT. Its protein product is CASSLGGSDTEAFF.